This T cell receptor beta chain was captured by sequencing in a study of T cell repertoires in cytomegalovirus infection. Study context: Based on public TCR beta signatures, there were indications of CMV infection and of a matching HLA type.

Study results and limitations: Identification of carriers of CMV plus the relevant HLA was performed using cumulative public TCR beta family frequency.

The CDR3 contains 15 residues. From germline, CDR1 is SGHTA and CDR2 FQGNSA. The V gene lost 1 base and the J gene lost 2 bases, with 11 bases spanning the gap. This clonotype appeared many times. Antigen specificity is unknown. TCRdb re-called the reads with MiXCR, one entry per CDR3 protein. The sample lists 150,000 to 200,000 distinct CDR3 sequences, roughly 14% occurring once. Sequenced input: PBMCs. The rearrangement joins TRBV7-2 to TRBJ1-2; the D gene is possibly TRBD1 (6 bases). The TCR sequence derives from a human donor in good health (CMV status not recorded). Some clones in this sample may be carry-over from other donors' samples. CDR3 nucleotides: TGTGCCAGCAGCTTAGACCGGGGGGCAAACTATGGCTACACCTTC. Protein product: CASSLDRGANYGYTF.